These T cell receptor beta chains were read from a single sample in a study of molecular identifiers for immune sequencing clone quantification. MiXCR was run by TCRdb on the PCR reads, yielding one entry per CDR3 protein. Here the sample spans approximately 680,000 distinct CDR3 sequences, around 25% being singletons. Sequencing input: naive CD8+ T cells from blood, with Jurkat cell RNA spiked in. Receptors originate from a human donor in good health. Some libraries in this study had Jurkat cell RNA spiked in. Each CDR3 is given with its conserved first and last residue. D genes are given only for firm matches. Some rows have no size entry. The others give once, few or many, or a class for an expanded clone.

d_call clone_size j_call v_call cdr3_nt cdr3_aa
NA NA TRBJ1-6 TRBV30 TGTGCCTGGAGTGACGGCCTGGGCAATTCACCCCTCCACTTT CAWSDGLGNSPLHF
NA many TRBJ1-3 TRBV9 TGTGCCAGCAGCGGCCCTAGAAACACCATATATTTT CASSGPRNTIYF
TRBD1 many TRBJ2-4 TRBV27 TGTGCCAGCAGTTTGGGACAGGGGAGAGACATTCAGTACTTC CASSLGQGRDIQYF
NA many TRBJ2-3 TRBV29-1 TGCAGCGTTGATGGGGGCCCTAGCACAGATACGCAGTATTTT CSVDGGPSTDTQYF
TRBD2 NA TRBJ2-7 TRBV4-3 TGCGCCAGCAGCCTGGACGGGACTACCCATTACGAGCAGTACTTC CASSLDGTTHYEQYF
TRBD2 few TRBJ2-7 TRBV7-9 TGTGCCAGCACCATAGCGGGCAAGACGCACGAGCAGTACTTC CASTIAGKTHEQYF
NA many TRBJ2-3 TRBV24-1 TGTGCCACCAGTGAACCTACTAGCACCAGCACAGATACGCAGTATTTT CATSEPTSTSTDTQYF
TRBD1 many TRBJ1-1 TRBV4-3 TGCGCCAGCAGCCAAGATCGAGGGACAGCGCACACTGAAGCTTTCTTT CASSQDRGTAHTEAFF
TRBD2 few TRBJ2-1 TRBV28 TGTGCCAGCAGTCCCAGAACCCAGTTTTTAGTAGCGGGAACAGCAAACAATGAGCAGTTCTTC CASSPRTQFLVAGTANNEQFF
TRBD1 many TRBJ1-1 TRBV4-3 TGCGCCAGCAGCTACGACAGGGGGCAAGGTGAAGCTTTCTTT CASSYDRGQGEAFF
TRBD1 NA TRBJ2-2 TRBV9 TGTGCCAGCGGCGTACCGGACAGGGATAACACCGGGGAGCTGTTTTTT CASGVPDRDNTGELFF
TRBD1 few TRBJ2-7 TRBV3-1 TGTGCCAGCAGCCATGGGGGGACAGGGACCTACGAGCAGTACTTC CASSHGGTGTYEQYF
NA many TRBJ2-2 TRBV3-1 TGTGCCAGCAGCCAAGAACGTGGCTTATTCACCGGGGAGCTGTTTTTT CASSQERGLFTGELFF
TRBD2 many TRBJ2-3 TRBV11-2 TGTGCCAGCATGGAAGCGGGGGGCCAGGTAGGAGATACGCAGTATTTT CASMEAGGQVGDTQYF
TRBD2 NA TRBJ2-1 TRBV4-1 TGCGCCAGCAGCGAAGGAGCGGGATGGGGCAATGAGCAGTTCTTC CASSEGAGWGNEQFF
TRBD2 many TRBJ2-7 TRBV5-6 TGTGCCAGCAGCCTTAGCGGGGGGCACTCCTACGAGCAGTACTTC CASSLSGGHSYEQYF
TRBD1 NA TRBJ2-7 TRBV6-1 TGTGCCAGCAGGATGACAGGGCACTGCGAGCAGTACTTC CASRMTGHCEQYF
NA NA TRBJ2-7 TRBV19 TGTGCCAGTAGTATTTTCGGGGCAGGGAACTACGAGCAGTACTTC CASSIFGAGNYEQYF
NA many TRBJ2-7 TRBV20-1 TGCAGTGCTAGAGAGACAGGAGAATACGAGCAGTACTTC CSARETGEYEQYF
NA NA TRBJ2-3 TRBV23-1 TGCGCCAGCAGTCAGTCGGAAACGAGGGCAGATACGCAGTATTTT CASSQSETRADTQYF
TRBD1 few TRBJ2-1 TRBV25-1 TGTGCCAGCAGCGGGGACAGGGGGGTTTCCTACAATGAGCAGTTCTTC CASSGDRGVSYNEQFF
TRBD1 few TRBJ2-3 TRBV20-1 TGCAGTGCCCCCTCGGACAGGTTAACAGATACGCAGTATTTT CSAPSDRLTDTQYF
TRBD1 NA TRBJ1-4 TRBV2 TGTGCCAGCAGGGTTATCAGACAGGGGTTCGAAAAACTGTTTTTT CASRVIRQGFEKLFF
NA many TRBJ2-7 TRBV4-1 TGCGCCAGCAGCCAAGGTTACAGCTACGAGCAGTACTTC CASSQGYSYEQYF
TRBD1 NA TRBJ1-2 TRBV27 TGTGCCAGCCGGGACAGGGGAGAAGGCTACACCTTC CASRDRGEGYTF
TRBD1 many TRBJ1-1 TRBV4-1 TGCGCCAGCAGCCAGGAGACAGGGACGAACACTGAAGCTTTCTTT CASSQETGTNTEAFF
TRBD1 many TRBJ2-3 TRBV7-9 TGTGCCAGCAGCCCCCAGAGGACAGGGACAGACACAGATACGCAGTATTTT CASSPQRTGTDTDTQYF
NA NA TRBJ2-5 TRBV6-6 TGTGCCAGCAGTTATATTGCGGCACAAGAGACCCAGTACTTC CASSYIAAQETQYF
NA few TRBJ2-1 TRBV6-6 TGTGCCAGCAGTTACTCCCGACACGCCGGCGGTGAGCAGTTCTTC CASSYSRHAGGEQFF
NA few TRBJ2-3 TRBV7-9 TGTGCCAGCACCTCCGGGTGGGGGGTAGGCACAGATACGCAGTATTTT CASTSGWGVGTDTQYF
NA NA TRBJ2-7 TRBV7-9 TGTGCCAGCAGCTCACAGGAAACCTACGAGCAGTACTTC CASSSQETYEQYF
NA few TRBJ1-5 TRBV19 TGTGCCAGTAGTATATACATTAGCAATCAGCCCCAGCATTTT CASSIYISNQPQHF
TRBD2 NA TRBJ2-5 TRBV11-2 TGTGCCAGCAGACATAGCGGGGACGGAGAGACCCAGTACTTC CASRHSGDGETQYF
TRBD1 few TRBJ2-2 TRBV7-8 TGTGCCAGCAGCCCTACTCTCGGGACAGTATTCGCGAACACCGGGGAGCTGTTTTTT CASSPTLGTVFANTGELFF
NA NA TRBJ2-7 TRBV10-3 TGTGCCATCAGTGAGTCGGGCAGGGTCAACGAGCAGTACTTC CAISESGRVNEQYF
TRBD2 NA TRBJ2-7 TRBV10-2 TGCGCCAGCAGTGGCCCTTCAGCGGGGGGGACTATAAATTACTTC CASSGPSAGGTINYF
TRBD2 NA TRBJ2-3 TRBV29-1 TGCAGCGTTGAAGACGGGGCGGCGGGAGAGAGAGATACGCAGTATTTT CSVEDGAAGERDTQYF
NA NA TRBJ1-5 TRBV5-1 TGCGCCAGCAGCTTTTCGCCCCAGCAGTTT CASSFSPQQF
NA NA TRBJ2-7 TRBV5-1 TGCGCCAGCAGCTTGCGAGACTATCCTTCCTACGAGCAGTACTTC CASSLRDYPSYEQYF
NA few TRBJ2-1 TRBV6-2/TRBV6-3 TGTGCCAGCAGTGGGGTGAATGAGCAGTTCTTC CASSGVNEQFF
NA many TRBJ2-5 TRBV15 TGTGCCACCAGCAACCCGGACGGCCAAGAGACCCAGTACTTC CATSNPDGQETQYF
NA NA TRBJ1-1 TRBV5-8 TGTGCCAGCACCCTTATGGGGGTTTCGTACACTGAAGCTTTCTTT CASTLMGVSYTEAFF
NA many TRBJ2-7 TRBV7-9 TGTGCCAGCAGCTACAGTGTTGGCGAGCAGTACTTC CASSYSVGEQYF
NA once TRBJ2-1 TRBV4-2 TGTGCCAGCAGCCGTCCCCGAGAGATAAACAATGAGCAGTTCTTT CASSRPREINNEQFF
TRBD2 many TRBJ2-1 TRBV29-1 TGCAGCGTAGGGACTAGTCGAAGCCCCGAACAGTTCTTC CSVGTSRSPEQFF
NA NA TRBJ1-1 TRBV29-1 TGCAGCGCGGGAGGGGCTTTGAACACTGAGGCTCTCTTT CSAGGALNTEALF
TRBD2 NA TRBJ2-7 TRBV20-1 TGCAGTGCTCGGGGGGTGGGGAACTCCTACGAGCAGTACTTC CSARGVGNSYEQYF
NA NA TRBJ2-7 TRBV27 TGTGCCAGCAGTTTATTGACAGGCGAGCAGTACTTC CASSLLTGEQYF
NA few TRBJ1-2 TRBV12-3/TRBV12-4 TGTGCCAGCAGTTTAGGTACTGGGGTCGGTGGCTACACCTTC CASSLGTGVGGYTF
NA many TRBJ1-1 TRBV6-2/TRBV6-3 TGTGCCAGCAGTTACGGACAGAGGAACACTGAAGCTTTCTTT CASSYGQRNTEAFF
NA NA TRBJ1-1 TRBV30 TGTGCCTGGCCCCACGGGGGGGGGGACCCTGAAGCTTTCTTT CAWPHGGGDPEAFF
TRBD1 few TRBJ2-7 TRBV19 TGTGCCAGTACGAATGGGGACAGTTCCTACGAGCAGTACTTC CASTNGDSSYEQYF
NA few TRBJ1-1 TRBV6-5 TGTGCCAGCAGTTACTCGGTACGGGGTTACGCTGAAGCTTTCTTT CASSYSVRGYAEAFF
TRBD1 few TRBJ2-7 TRBV20-1 TGCAGTGCAATTGACAGGGGGATCGACGAGCAGTACTTC CSAIDRGIDEQYF
TRBD2 many TRBJ2-3 TRBV2 TGTGCCAGCAGTCCTACGAGCGGGGCGAGAGATACGCAGTATTTT CASSPTSGARDTQYF
NA many TRBJ2-3 TRBV5-1 TGCGCCAGCACGGCTAGGTATTCAGAAGATACGCAGTATTTT CASTARYSEDTQYF
NA NA TRBJ2-7 TRBV19 TGTGCCAGTAGTATAGGTAAGAGCCACGAGCAGTACTTC CASSIGKSHEQYF
NA many TRBJ2-7 TRBV6-2/TRBV6-3 TGTGCCAGCAGCAAGGGACTGGTCTACGAGCAGTACTTC CASSKGLVYEQYF
NA few TRBJ1-2 TRBV5-6 TGTGCCAGCAGCTTGGAGGGGCCGACAGTCTCTAACTATGGCTACACCTTC CASSLEGPTVSNYGYTF
TRBD2 many TRBJ2-5 TRBV27 TGTGCCAGCAGTTCTGAGCGGGAGGTTCGAGAGACCCAGTACTTC CASSSEREVRETQYF